The T cell receptor (beta chain) described here comes from a study of OX40 agonist ivuxolimab in advanced cancers. Clones were sequenced by immunoSEQ multiplex PCR, and TCRdb holds only the in-frame ones, with some missing. The table lists tens of thousands of clones, about 85% of them singletons. Germline V CDR1 and CDR2: SGHAT, FQNNGV. CDR3 size: 11 residues. V lost 7 bases and J lost 8, with 8 bases in between. V gene TRBV11-2 combines with J gene TRBJ2-2; D is perhaps TRBD2 (5 bases). This sample comprised CD4+ or CD8+ T cells sorted from blood, obtained in a trial of the OX40 agonist ivuxolimab. This clonotype originated in an adult with an advanced solid tumor such as melanoma, head and neck, liver or kidney cancer. CDR3: CASNPGGELFF. DNA for the CDR3: TGTGCCAGCAACCCGGGGGGGGAGCTGTTTTTT.